This TCR beta chain was recovered during a study of cytomegalovirus exposure and HLA in healthy donors. Study-wide background: Drawn from HLA-typed donors, approximately 86 million unique TCRs were held in an early data release.

Primers included in the PCR were 60 Vbeta and 13 Jbeta primers. Sequencing used immunoSEQ multiplex PCR; TCRdb keeps in-frame clones, though not all of them. The sample includes approximately 160,000 clones, approximately 80% of them seen just once. This TCR was sampled from a woman aged 40 to 50 in good health and CMV-seropositive. Material: PBMCs.

The CDR3, as DNA: TGCGCCAGCAGCCAAGTTAATCGGGAAGAGACCCAGTACTTC. Translated: CASSQVNREETQYF. This chain links TRBV4-3 with TRBJ2-5, with D uncertain. This CDR3 is built from 14 residues. Germline V CDR1 and CDR2: LGHNA, YSLEER. The V end lost 1 base, the J end lost 3 bases, and 9 bases lay between the germline ends.